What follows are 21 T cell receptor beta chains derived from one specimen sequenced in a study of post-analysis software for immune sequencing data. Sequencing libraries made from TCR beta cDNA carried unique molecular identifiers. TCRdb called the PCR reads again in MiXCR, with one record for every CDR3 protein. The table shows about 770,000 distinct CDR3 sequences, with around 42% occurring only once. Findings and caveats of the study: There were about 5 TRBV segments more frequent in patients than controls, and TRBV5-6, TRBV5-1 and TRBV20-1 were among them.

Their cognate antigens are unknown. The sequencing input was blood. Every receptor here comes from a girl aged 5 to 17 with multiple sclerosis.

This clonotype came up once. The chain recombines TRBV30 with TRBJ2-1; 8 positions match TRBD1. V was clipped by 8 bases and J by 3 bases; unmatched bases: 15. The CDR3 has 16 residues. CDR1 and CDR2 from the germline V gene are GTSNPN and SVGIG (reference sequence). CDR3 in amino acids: CASRQGAGGFYNEQFF. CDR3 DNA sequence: TGTGCCAGCCGGCAGGGGGCCGGTGGGTTCTACAATGAGCAGTTCTTC.

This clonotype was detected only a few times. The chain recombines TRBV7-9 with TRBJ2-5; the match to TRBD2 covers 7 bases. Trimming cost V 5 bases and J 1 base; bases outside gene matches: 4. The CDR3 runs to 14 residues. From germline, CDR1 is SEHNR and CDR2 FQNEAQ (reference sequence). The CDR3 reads CASSRSGTQETQYF. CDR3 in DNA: TGTGCCAGCAGCCGAAGCGGGACCCAAGAGACCCAGTACTTC.

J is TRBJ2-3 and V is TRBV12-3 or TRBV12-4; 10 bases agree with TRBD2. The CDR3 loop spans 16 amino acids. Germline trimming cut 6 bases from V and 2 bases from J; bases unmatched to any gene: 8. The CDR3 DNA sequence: TGTGCCAGCAGACCCAGAGCGGGAGGGTCCACAGATACGCAGTATTTT. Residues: CASRPRAGGSTDTQYF.

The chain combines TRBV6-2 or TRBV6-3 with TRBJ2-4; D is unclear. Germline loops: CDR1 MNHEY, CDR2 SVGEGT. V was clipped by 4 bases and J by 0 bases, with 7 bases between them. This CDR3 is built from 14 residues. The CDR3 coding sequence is TGTGCCAGCAGTTTTGGATCAGCCAAAAACATTCAGTACTTC. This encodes CASSFGSAKNIQYF.

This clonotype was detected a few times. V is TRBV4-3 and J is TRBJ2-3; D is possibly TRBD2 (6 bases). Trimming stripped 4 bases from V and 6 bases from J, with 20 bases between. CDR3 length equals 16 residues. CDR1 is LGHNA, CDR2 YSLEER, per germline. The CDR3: CASSRRRAGSFDTQYF. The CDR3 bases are TGCGCCAGCAGCCGGAGGAGGGCGGGATCCTTCGATACGCAGTATTTT.

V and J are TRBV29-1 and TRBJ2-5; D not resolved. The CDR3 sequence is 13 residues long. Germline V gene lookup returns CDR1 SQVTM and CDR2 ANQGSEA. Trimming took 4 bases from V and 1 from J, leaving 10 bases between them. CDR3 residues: CSVVAMAQETQYF. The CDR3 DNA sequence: TGCAGCGTTGTAGCTATGGCCCAAGAGACCCAGTACTTC. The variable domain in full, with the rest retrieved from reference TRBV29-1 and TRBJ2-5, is SAVISQKPSRDICQRGTSLTIQCQVDSQVTMMFWYRQQPGQSLTLIATANQGSEATYESGFVIDKFPISRPNLTFSTLTVSNMSPEDSSIYLCSVVAMAQETQYFGPGTRLLVL.

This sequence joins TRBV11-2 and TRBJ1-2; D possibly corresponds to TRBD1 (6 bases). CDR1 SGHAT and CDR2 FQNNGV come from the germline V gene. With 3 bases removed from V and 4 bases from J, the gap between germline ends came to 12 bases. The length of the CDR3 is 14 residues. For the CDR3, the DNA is TGTGCCAGCAGCTTCTCCCAGGGGTCCTATGGCTACACCTTC. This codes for CASSFSQGSYGYTF.

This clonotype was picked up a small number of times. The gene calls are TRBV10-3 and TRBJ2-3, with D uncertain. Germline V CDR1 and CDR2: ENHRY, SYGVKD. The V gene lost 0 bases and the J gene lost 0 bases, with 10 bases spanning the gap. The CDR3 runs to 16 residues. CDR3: CAISESDPSSTDTQYF. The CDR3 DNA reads TGTGCCATCAGTGAGTCGGACCCCTCTAGCACAGATACGCAGTATTTT.

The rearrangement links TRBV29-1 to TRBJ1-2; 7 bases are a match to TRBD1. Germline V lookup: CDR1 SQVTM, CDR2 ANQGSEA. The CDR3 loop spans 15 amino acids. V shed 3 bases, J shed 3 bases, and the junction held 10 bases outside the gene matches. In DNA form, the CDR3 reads TGCAGCGTTGATTTGGAGGGGGCTCGTGACTATGGCTACACCTTC. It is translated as CSVDLEGARDYGYTF.

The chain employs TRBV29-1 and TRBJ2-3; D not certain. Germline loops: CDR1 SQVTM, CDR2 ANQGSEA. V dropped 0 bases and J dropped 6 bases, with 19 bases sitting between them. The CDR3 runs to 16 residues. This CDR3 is CSVEDQMRTLDDTQYF. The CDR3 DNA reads TGCAGCGTTGAAGATCAGATGAGGACCCTAGATGATACGCAGTATTTT.

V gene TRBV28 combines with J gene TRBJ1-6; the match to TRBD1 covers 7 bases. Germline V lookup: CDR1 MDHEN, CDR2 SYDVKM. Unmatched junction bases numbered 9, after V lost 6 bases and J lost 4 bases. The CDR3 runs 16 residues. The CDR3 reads CASRYSGTEYNSPLHF. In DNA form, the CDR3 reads TGTGCCAGCAGGTACTCCGGGACAGAATATAATTCACCCCTCCACTTT.

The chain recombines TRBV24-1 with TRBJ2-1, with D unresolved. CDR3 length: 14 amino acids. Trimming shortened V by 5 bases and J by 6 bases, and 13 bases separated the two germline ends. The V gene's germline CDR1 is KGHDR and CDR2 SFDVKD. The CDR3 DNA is TGTGCCACCAGTGGGGCCGGTGGTGGCAATGAGCAGTTCTTC. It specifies CATSGAGGGNEQFF.

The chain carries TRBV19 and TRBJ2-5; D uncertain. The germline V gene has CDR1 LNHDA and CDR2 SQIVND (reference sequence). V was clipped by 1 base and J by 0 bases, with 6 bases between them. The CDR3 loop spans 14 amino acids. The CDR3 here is CASSIAADQETQYF. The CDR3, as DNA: TGTGCCAGTAGTATAGCGGCCGACCAAGAGACCCAGTACTTC. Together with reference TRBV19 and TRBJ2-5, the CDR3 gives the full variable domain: DGGITQSPKYLFRKEGQNVTLSCEQNLNHDAMYWYRQDPGQGLRLIYYSQIVNDFQKGDIAEGYSVSREKKESFPLTVTSAQKNPTAFYLCASSIAADQETQYFGPGTRLLVL.

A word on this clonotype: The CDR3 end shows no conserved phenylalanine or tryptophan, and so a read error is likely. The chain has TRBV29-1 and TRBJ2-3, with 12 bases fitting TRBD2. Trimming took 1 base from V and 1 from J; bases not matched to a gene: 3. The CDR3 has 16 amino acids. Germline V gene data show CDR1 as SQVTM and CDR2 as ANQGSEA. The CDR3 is CSVEVGTSGRTDTQYL. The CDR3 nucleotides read TGCAGCGTTGAAGTGGGGACTAGCGGGCGCACAGATACGCAGTATTTG.

The CDR3 loop is CASSQDQPGLSTDTQYF. The DNA for the CDR3 is TGTGCCAGCAGCCAAGATCAGCCAGGTCTCTCCACAGATACGCAGTATTTT. This chain links TRBV14 with TRBJ2-3; D uncertain. V was cut by 0 bases and J by 2 bases, with 15 bases left in between. Germline assignment: CDR1 SGHDN and CDR2 FVKESK. This CDR3 has 17 residues.

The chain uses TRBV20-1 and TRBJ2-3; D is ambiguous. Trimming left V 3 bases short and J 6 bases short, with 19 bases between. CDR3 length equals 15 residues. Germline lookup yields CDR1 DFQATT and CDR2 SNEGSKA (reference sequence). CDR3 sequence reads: CSASRSPSGADTQYF. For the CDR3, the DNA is TGCAGTGCTAGCAGGAGCCCGTCCGGCGCCGATACGCAGTATTTT.

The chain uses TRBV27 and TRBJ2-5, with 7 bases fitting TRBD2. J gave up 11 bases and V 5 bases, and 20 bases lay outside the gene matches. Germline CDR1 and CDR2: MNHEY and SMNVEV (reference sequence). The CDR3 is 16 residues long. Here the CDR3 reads CASSLGGLNPYNEQYF. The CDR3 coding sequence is TGTGCCAGCAGTCTGGGGGGGTTGAACCCCTACAATGAGCAGTACTTC.

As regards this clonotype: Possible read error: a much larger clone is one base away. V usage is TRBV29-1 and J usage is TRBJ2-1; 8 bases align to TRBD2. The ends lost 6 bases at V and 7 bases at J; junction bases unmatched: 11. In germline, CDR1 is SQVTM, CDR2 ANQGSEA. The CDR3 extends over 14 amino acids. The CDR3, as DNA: TGCAGCGTCCCCGGAGCATCGGGAGGGAATGAGCAGTTCTTC. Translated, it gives CSVPGASGGNEQFF.

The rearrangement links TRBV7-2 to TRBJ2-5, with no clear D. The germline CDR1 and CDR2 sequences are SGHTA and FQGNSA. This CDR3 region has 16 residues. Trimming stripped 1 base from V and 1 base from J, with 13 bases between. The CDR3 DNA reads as TGTGCCAGCAGCTTAGGAATCGCGAGTTCCCAAGAGACCCAGTACTTC. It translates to CASSLGIASSQETQYF.

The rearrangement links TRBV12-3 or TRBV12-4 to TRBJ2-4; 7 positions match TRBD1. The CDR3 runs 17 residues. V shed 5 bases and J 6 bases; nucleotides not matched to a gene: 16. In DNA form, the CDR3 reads TGTGCCAGCAGTCATCTACAGGGGAAGGTCCATGGAAACATTCAGTACTTC. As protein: CASSHLQGKVHGNIQYF.

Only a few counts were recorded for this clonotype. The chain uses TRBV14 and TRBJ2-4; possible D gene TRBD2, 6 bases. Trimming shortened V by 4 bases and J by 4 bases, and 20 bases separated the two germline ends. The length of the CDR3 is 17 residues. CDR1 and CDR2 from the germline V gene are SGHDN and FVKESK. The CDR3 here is CASSRSIGGKGKNIQYF. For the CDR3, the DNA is TGTGCCAGCAGCCGAAGCATTGGCGGGAAAGGAAAAAACATTCAGTACTTC.